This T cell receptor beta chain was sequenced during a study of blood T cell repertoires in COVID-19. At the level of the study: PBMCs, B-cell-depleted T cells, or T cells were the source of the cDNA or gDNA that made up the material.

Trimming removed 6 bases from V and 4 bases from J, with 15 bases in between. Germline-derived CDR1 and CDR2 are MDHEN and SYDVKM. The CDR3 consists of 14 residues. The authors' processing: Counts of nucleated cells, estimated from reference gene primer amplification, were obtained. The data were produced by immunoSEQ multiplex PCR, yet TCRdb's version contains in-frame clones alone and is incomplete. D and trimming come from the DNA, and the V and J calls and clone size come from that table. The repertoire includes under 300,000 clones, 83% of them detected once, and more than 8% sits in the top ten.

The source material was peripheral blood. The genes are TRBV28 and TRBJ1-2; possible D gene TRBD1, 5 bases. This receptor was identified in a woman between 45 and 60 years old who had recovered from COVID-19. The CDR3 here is CASSNPTGSYGYTF. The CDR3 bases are TGTGCCAGCAGCAACCCCACAGGATCCTATGGCTACACCTTC.